The T cell receptor beta chain described here comes from a study of T cells in Graves' hyperthyroidism and ophthalmopathy. TCR beta CDR3 sequences were amplified from RNA transcripts. An initial round of RT-PCR targeting the TCR CDR3 relied on the HTBI primer set. TCRdb re-called the multiplex PCR reads through MiXCR, storing one row per CDR3 protein. The table has approximately 720,000 distinct CDR3 sequences, around 20% seen once; the top ten hold around 17%. The sample comprised blood. This sequence was found in a woman in her fifties or sixties with Graves' hyperthyroidism that later progressed to Graves' ophthalmopathy.

The CDR3 DNA sequence: TGTGCCAGCAGTTGGCGGGGCGGCAACGAGCAGTACTTC. Amino acid sequence: CASSWRGGNEQYF. This chain links TRBV27 with TRBJ2-7; a possible D gene is TRBD2 (6 bases). CDR1 and CDR2 from the germline V gene are MNHEY and SMNVEV (reference sequence). The length of the CDR3 is 13 residues. Trimming cost V 4 bases and J 5 bases, with 12 bases left between them.